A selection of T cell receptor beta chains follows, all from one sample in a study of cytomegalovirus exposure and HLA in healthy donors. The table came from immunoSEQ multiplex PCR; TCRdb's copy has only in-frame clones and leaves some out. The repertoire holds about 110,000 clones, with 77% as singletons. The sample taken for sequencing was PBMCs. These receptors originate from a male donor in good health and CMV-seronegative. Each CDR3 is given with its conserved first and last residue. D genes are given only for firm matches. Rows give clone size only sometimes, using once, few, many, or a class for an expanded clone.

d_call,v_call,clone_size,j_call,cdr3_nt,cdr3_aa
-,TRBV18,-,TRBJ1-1,TGTGCCAGCTCACCACTTCGGGGTGAAGCTTTCTTT,CASSPLRGEAFF
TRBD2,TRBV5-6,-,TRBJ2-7,TGTGCCAGCAGCTCACGCGGGAGGGCCTACGAGCAGTACTTC,CASSSRGRAYEQYF
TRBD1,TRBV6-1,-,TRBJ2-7,TGTGCCAGCAGTGGACTCTCGACAGGGGCCGAGCAGTACTTC,CASSGLSTGAEQYF
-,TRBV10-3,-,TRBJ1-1,TGTGCCATCAGTGAGCCGGGCAGGGCCACTGAAGCTTTCTTT,CAISEPGRATEAFF
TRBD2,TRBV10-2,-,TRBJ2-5,TGCGCCAGCAGGCGGGGGTGGCAAGAGACCCAGTACTTC,CASRRGWQETQYF
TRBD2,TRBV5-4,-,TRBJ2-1,TGTGCCAGCAGCTCGGGACTAGCACTCACCGCGTTCTTC,CASSSGLALTAFF
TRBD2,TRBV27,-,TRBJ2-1,TGTGCCAGCAGCCAGGGACTAGCGGGTGTAAACAATGAGCAGTTCTTC,CASSQGLAGVNNEQFF
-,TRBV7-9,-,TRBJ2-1,TGTGCCAGCAGCTTAGGGTCGACATCCTACAATGAGCAGTTCTTC,CASSLGSTSYNEQFF
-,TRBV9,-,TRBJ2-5,TGTGCCAGCAGCGTAGTCAGCGGCCAGGAGACCCAGTACTTC,CASSVVSGQETQYF
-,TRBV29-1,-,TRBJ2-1,TGCAGCGTTGAAAGCAGCGGGGAGCAGTTCTTC,CSVESSGEQFF
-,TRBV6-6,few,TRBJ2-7,TGTGCCAGCAGTCACTTCCAGGTGTCCTACGAGCAGTACTTC,CASSHFQVSYEQYF
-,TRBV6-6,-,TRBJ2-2,TGTGCCAGCAGTGGAGACACCGGGGAGCTGTTTTTT,CASSGDTGELFF
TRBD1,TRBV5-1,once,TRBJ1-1,TGCGCCAGCAGCCCCGACAGGGGAGGTACTGAAGCTTTCTTT,CASSPDRGGTEAFF
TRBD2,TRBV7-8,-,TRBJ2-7,TGTGCCAGCAGCTTAGCGGCGCTAGCGGGAGGCGAGCAGTACTTC,CASSLAALAGGEQYF
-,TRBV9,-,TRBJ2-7,TGTGCCAGCAGCCATTCACAGATCCAGGGGACCTACGAGCAGTACTTC,CASSHSQIQGTYEQYF
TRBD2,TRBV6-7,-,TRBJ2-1,TGTGCCAGCAGTAAACAAGCGGGACCAGAATACAATGAGCAGTTCTTC,CASSKQAGPEYNEQFF
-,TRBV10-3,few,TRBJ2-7,TGTGCCATCAGCCCGACAGCTTCTAACGTCGAGCAGTACTTC,CAISPTASNVEQYF
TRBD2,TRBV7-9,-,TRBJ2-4,TGTGCCAGCGGACTAGCGGGGTCCAAAAACATTCAGTACTTC,CASGLAGSKNIQYF
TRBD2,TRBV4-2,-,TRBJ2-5,TGTGCCAGCAGCCAAAATCCCGGGAGGGCCGGGGAGACCCAGTACTTC,CASSQNPGRAGETQYF
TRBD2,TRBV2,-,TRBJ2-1,TGTGCCAGCAGGGCGCGGGTCGGGAGGAGGGACAATGAGCAGTTCTTC,CASRARVGRRDNEQFF
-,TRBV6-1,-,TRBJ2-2,TGTGCCAGCAGCTATAGTGGTACCGGGGAGCTGTTTTTT,CASSYSGTGELFF
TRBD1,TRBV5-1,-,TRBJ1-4,TGCGCCAGCAGCTTGCTTACAGGGGGCGCGGGTGAAAAACTGTTTTTT,CASSLLTGGAGEKLFF
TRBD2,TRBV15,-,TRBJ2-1,TGTGCCACCAGCAGACGTACTAGCGGGAGCTCCTACAATGAGCAGTTCTTC,CATSRRTSGSSYNEQFF
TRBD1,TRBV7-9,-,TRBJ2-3,TGTGCCAGCAGCAAAACAGGGGGCAGGGTGACAGATACGCAGTATTTT,CASSKTGGRVTDTQYF
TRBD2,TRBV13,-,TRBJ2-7,TGTGCCAGCAGCTTAATTTCAGCGGGAGCATCCTACGAGCAGTACTTC,CASSLISAGASYEQYF
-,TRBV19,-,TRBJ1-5,TGTGCCAGTAGCTCTCCAGGGTGGTATAGCAATCAGCCCCAGCATTTT,CASSSPGWYSNQPQHF
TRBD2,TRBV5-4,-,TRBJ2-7,TGTGCCAGCAGCTCCGGGACTAGAGCCTACGAGCAGTACTTC,CASSSGTRAYEQYF
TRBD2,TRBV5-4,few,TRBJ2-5,TGTGCCAGCAGCTTGAGGCGGGAGTTCAAGGAGACCCAGTACTTC,CASSLRREFKETQYF